A selection of T cell receptor beta chains follows, all from one sample in a study of T cells in Graves' hyperthyroidism and ophthalmopathy. One entry per CDR3 protein, called by TCRdb with MiXCR from the multiplex PCR reads. The top ten clones hold 16% of a sample with about 720,000 distinct CDR3 sequences, approximately 18% of them seen once. Sequencing was carried out using blood. All receptors come from a woman between 50 and 59 years old with Graves' hyperthyroidism that later progressed to Graves' ophthalmopathy. Both conserved end residues are part of each CDR3. The order of the fields is V gene, D gene, J gene, clone size, CDR3 protein, CDR3 DNA. A D gene is named only where the DNA matches it firmly. The listing skips clone size in some rows; elsewhere it reads once, few, many or a size class.

v_call: TRBV6-1; d_call: NA; j_call: TRBJ2-2; clone_size: NA; cdr3_aa: CASRSAQRWTGELFF; cdr3_nt: TGTGCCAGCAGATCCGCCCAGCGATGGACCGGGGAGCTGTTTTTT
v_call: TRBV12-3/TRBV12-4; d_call: TRBD1; j_call: TRBJ2-5; clone_size: once; cdr3_aa: CASTHQGDAETQYF; cdr3_nt: TGTGCCAGCACTCACCAGGGGGACGCGGAGACCCAGTACTTC
v_call: TRBV11-2; d_call: TRBD1; j_call: TRBJ1-4; clone_size: many; cdr3_aa: CASSTSGTGIEKLFF; cdr3_nt: TGTGCCAGCAGCACCTCCGGGACAGGGATTGAAAAACTGTTTTTT
v_call: TRBV11-2; d_call: NA; j_call: TRBJ2-7; clone_size: many; cdr3_aa: CASSLDRLRGEQYF; cdr3_nt: TGTGCCAGCAGCTTAGACAGGCTTAGGGGTGAGCAGTACTTC
v_call: TRBV12-3/TRBV12-4; d_call: TRBD1; j_call: TRBJ1-4; clone_size: few; cdr3_aa: CASSPWTGSANEKLFF; cdr3_nt: TGTGCCAGCAGTCCCTGGACAGGGAGCGCAAATGAAAAACTGTTTTTT
v_call: TRBV11-3; d_call: NA; j_call: TRBJ2-2; clone_size: many; cdr3_aa: CASSKGRNTGELFF; cdr3_nt: TGTGCCAGCAGCAAAGGGCGGAACACCGGGGAGCTGTTTTTT
v_call: TRBV19; d_call: TRBD1; j_call: TRBJ2-1; clone_size: many; cdr3_aa: CASSEYPGQGAPYNEQFF; cdr3_nt: TGTGCCAGTAGTGAATACCCAGGACAGGGGGCCCCCTACAATGAGCAGTTCTTC
v_call: TRBV27; d_call: NA; j_call: TRBJ2-1; clone_size: NA; cdr3_aa: CASSLTGNNNEQFF; cdr3_nt: TGTGCCAGCAGTTTAACAGGGAATAACAATGAGCAGTTCTTC
v_call: TRBV6-5; d_call: NA; j_call: TRBJ2-6; clone_size: NA; cdr3_aa: CASSYGARISGANVLTF; cdr3_nt: TGTGCCAGCAGTTACGGGGCAAGAATCTCTGGGGCCAACGTCCTGACTTTC
v_call: TRBV12-3/TRBV12-4; d_call: TRBD1; j_call: TRBJ2-2; clone_size: few; cdr3_aa: CASSRVTGASTGELFF; cdr3_nt: TGTGCCAGCAGCAGAGTGACAGGGGCGAGCACCGGGGAGCTGTTTTTT
v_call: TRBV4-1; d_call: NA; j_call: TRBJ1-2; clone_size: NA; cdr3_aa: CASSLTRPANYGYTF; cdr3_nt: TGCGCCAGCAGCCTAACACGGCCAGCTAACTATGGCTACACCTTC
v_call: TRBV11-2; d_call: NA; j_call: TRBJ2-2; clone_size: NA; cdr3_aa: CASSLRAGLGGTGELFF; cdr3_nt: TGTGCCAGCAGCTTGAGAGCCGGCCTCGGGGGCACCGGGGAGCTGTTTTTT
v_call: TRBV5-1; d_call: NA; j_call: TRBJ2-5; clone_size: many; cdr3_aa: CASSLEGFRGAVQYF; cdr3_nt: TGCGCCAGCAGCTTGGAAGGTTTCAGGGGCGCCGTCCAGTACTTC
v_call: TRBV10-1; d_call: NA; j_call: TRBJ2-7; clone_size: many; cdr3_aa: CASSVQGTYEQYF; cdr3_nt: TGCGCCAGCAGTGTCCAGGGGACCTACGAGCAGTACTTC
v_call: TRBV4-1; d_call: NA; j_call: TRBJ2-1; clone_size: many; cdr3_aa: CASSQGWAKRADEQFF; cdr3_nt: TGCGCCAGCAGCCAAGGTTGGGCTAAGCGTGCGGATGAGCAGTTCTTC
v_call: TRBV20-1; d_call: NA; j_call: TRBJ2-7; clone_size: NA; cdr3_aa: CSAWDGSYEQYF; cdr3_nt: TGCAGTGCCTGGGACGGTTCCTACGAGCAGTACTTC
v_call: TRBV5-1; d_call: TRBD2; j_call: TRBJ2-1; clone_size: NA; cdr3_aa: CASSIASGGLDSYNEQFF; cdr3_nt: TGCGCCAGCAGCATCGCTAGCGGGGGGCTGGACTCCTACAATGAGCAGTTCTTC
v_call: TRBV19; d_call: NA; j_call: TRBJ1-1; clone_size: few; cdr3_aa: CASSDPDDKNTEAFF; cdr3_nt: TGTGCCAGTAGTGACCCTGATGATAAGAACACTGAAGCTTTCTTT
v_call: TRBV6-1; d_call: NA; j_call: TRBJ1-5; clone_size: NA; cdr3_aa: CASIYSVYSNQPQHF; cdr3_nt: TGTGCCAGCATTTACAGTGTTTATAGCAATCAGCCCCAGCATTTT
v_call: TRBV29-1; d_call: NA; j_call: TRBJ2-4; clone_size: NA; cdr3_aa: CSVSVRSKNIQYF; cdr3_nt: TGCAGCGTTTCCGTCCGCTCTAAAAACATTCAGTACTTC
v_call: TRBV5-6; d_call: TRBD1; j_call: TRBJ1-2; clone_size: NA; cdr3_aa: CASSLLRQGPYTF; cdr3_nt: TGTGCCAGCAGCCTTCTTCGACAGGGGCCCTACACCTTC
v_call: TRBV12-3/TRBV12-4; d_call: NA; j_call: TRBJ1-4; clone_size: NA; cdr3_aa: CASRPGAGGEKLFF; cdr3_nt: TGTGCCAGCCGTCCCGGGGCCGGGGGGGAAAAACTGTTTTTT
v_call: TRBV6-5; d_call: TRBD1; j_call: TRBJ1-1; clone_size: few; cdr3_aa: CASSTGENTEAFF; cdr3_nt: TGTGCCAGCAGTACAGGGGAGAACACTGAAGCTTTCTTT
v_call: TRBV7-9; d_call: NA; j_call: TRBJ2-1; clone_size: many; cdr3_aa: CASSRKGGSSYNEQFF; cdr3_nt: TGTGCCAGCAGCCGCAAAGGGGGTAGCTCCTACAATGAGCAGTTCTTC
v_call: TRBV3-1; d_call: NA; j_call: TRBJ2-3; clone_size: NA; cdr3_aa: CASSQFDHLGTDTQYF; cdr3_nt: TGTGCCAGCAGCCAATTTGACCATCTGGGCACAGATACGCAGTATTTT
v_call: TRBV6-2/TRBV6-3; d_call: NA; j_call: TRBJ2-5; clone_size: NA; cdr3_aa: CASSLLRVQETQYF; cdr3_nt: TGTGCCAGCAGCCTCCTCAGGGTCCAAGAGACCCAGTACTTC
v_call: TRBV6-6; d_call: NA; j_call: TRBJ1-5; clone_size: NA; cdr3_aa: CSSLARDNQPQHF; cdr3_nt: TGTTCCAGTTTGGCCCGAGACAATCAGCCCCAGCATTTT
v_call: TRBV5-1; d_call: NA; j_call: TRBJ2-1; clone_size: many; cdr3_aa: CASSSRTGRDEQFF; cdr3_nt: TGCGCCAGCAGCTCGAGGACAGGGAGGGATGAGCAGTTCTTC
v_call: TRBV29-1; d_call: NA; j_call: TRBJ2-5; clone_size: NA; cdr3_aa: CSGRQTPETQYF; cdr3_nt: TGCAGCGGCCGGCAAACTCCGGAGACCCAGTACTTC
v_call: TRBV20-1; d_call: NA; j_call: TRBJ1-5; clone_size: many; cdr3_aa: CSAREYQVNQPQHF; cdr3_nt: TGCAGTGCTAGAGAGTATCAGGTGAATCAGCCCCAGCATTTT
v_call: TRBV6-1; d_call: NA; j_call: TRBJ1-6; clone_size: NA; cdr3_aa: CACHEYSYNSPLHF; cdr3_nt: TGTGCCTGCCACGAATACTCCTATAATTCACCCCTCCACTTT
v_call: TRBV10-3; d_call: NA; j_call: TRBJ1-1; clone_size: few; cdr3_aa: CAISESVGENTEAFF; cdr3_nt: TGTGCCATCAGTGAGTCCGTGGGTGAGAACACTGAAGCTTTCTTT
v_call: TRBV10-2; d_call: NA; j_call: TRBJ2-7; clone_size: many; cdr3_aa: CASSENREQYF; cdr3_nt: TGCGCCAGCAGTGAGAACAGAGAGCAGTACTTC
v_call: TRBV10-3; d_call: NA; j_call: TRBJ1-1; clone_size: NA; cdr3_aa: CAISTDRGNTEAFF; cdr3_nt: TGTGCCATCAGTACCGACCGGGGGAACACTGAAGCTTTCTTT
v_call: TRBV7-6; d_call: TRBD1; j_call: TRBJ1-4; clone_size: NA; cdr3_aa: CASSSRTGLNEKLFF; cdr3_nt: TGTGCCAGCAGCTCCAGGACAGGACTTAATGAAAAACTGTTTTTT
v_call: TRBV27; d_call: TRBD2; j_call: TRBJ2-1; clone_size: NA; cdr3_aa: CASSSLGGGAYEQFF; cdr3_nt: TGTGCCAGCAGTTCATTGGGCGGGGGGGCCTATGAGCAGTTCTTC
v_call: TRBV9; d_call: TRBD2; j_call: TRBJ2-3; clone_size: NA; cdr3_aa: CASSVGRRTSGTDTQYF; cdr3_nt: TGTGCCAGCAGCGTAGGAAGGAGGACTAGCGGGACAGATACGCAGTATTTT
v_call: TRBV12-3/TRBV12-4; d_call: NA; j_call: TRBJ1-6; clone_size: many; cdr3_aa: CASSLDRENSPLHF; cdr3_nt: TGTGCCAGCAGTTTAGACAGGGAAAATTCACCCCTCCACTTT
v_call: TRBV2; d_call: NA; j_call: TRBJ2-3; clone_size: NA; cdr3_aa: CASSEHPDTQYF; cdr3_nt: TGTGCCAGCAGCGAGCATCCTGATACGCAGTATTTT
v_call: TRBV13; d_call: NA; j_call: TRBJ2-7; clone_size: NA; cdr3_aa: CASTYGRYEQYF; cdr3_nt: TGTGCCAGCACTTATGGGAGATACGAGCAGTACTTC
v_call: TRBV20-1; d_call: TRBD1; j_call: TRBJ1-5; clone_size: few; cdr3_aa: CSSEQGRNQPQHF; cdr3_nt: TGCAGTAGCGAACAGGGGCGCAATCAGCCCCAGCATTTT
v_call: TRBV5-5; d_call: TRBD2; j_call: TRBJ2-1; clone_size: many; cdr3_aa: CASSPGGSFTVSEQFF; cdr3_nt: TGTGCCAGCAGCCCGGGAGGGTCATTCACAGTTTCTGAGCAGTTCTTC
v_call: TRBV11-2; d_call: NA; j_call: TRBJ2-3; clone_size: many; cdr3_aa: CASSPTAGSDTQYF; cdr3_nt: TGTGCCAGCAGCCCGACGGCGGGCTCAGATACGCAGTATTTT